A selection of T cell receptor beta chains follows, all from one sample in a study of T-cell reconstitution after alpha-beta-depleted transplantation in children. TCRdb processed the PCR reads anew with MiXCR; each CDR3 protein has one entry. Of 140,000 or so distinct CDR3 sequences in the sample, about 9% were seen once. Sequencing was performed on PBMCs, mostly from graft donor cells, taken 180 days after TCRalphabeta/CD19-depleted stem cell transplant. These receptors all come from a female patient aged 2-9 years who had a stem cell transplant for congenital amegakaryocytic thrombocytopenia, so the T cells may come from the graft donor. The CDR3 runs from the conserved cysteine through the conserved F or W. A D gene is named only where the DNA matches it firmly. Size tells how often a clone was seen (once, few, many) or the class of an expanded clone, and some rows leave it out.

d_gene,j_gene,v_gene,len,abundance,CDR3nt,CDR3aa
-,TRBJ2-3,TRBV5-6,12,many,TGTGCCAGCAGCCGGGGGTCGGATACGCAGTATTTT,CASSRGSDTQYF
TRBD1,TRBJ2-5,TRBV20-1,12,-,TGCAGTGCTAGGGGACAGGGCGAGACCCAGTACTTC,CSARGQGETQYF
-,TRBJ2-1,TRBV5-4,15,many,TGTGCCAGCAGCCGGGACTGGAGCTCCTACAATGAGCAGTTCTTC,CASSRDWSSYNEQFF
TRBD2,TRBJ2-6,TRBV20-1,18,-,TGCAGTGCTCCGGGGGGAGGGGTCCTTAGGTCTGGGGCCAACGTCCTGACTTTC,CSAPGGGVLRSGANVLTF
-,TRBJ1-6,TRBV12-3/TRBV12-4,13,-,TGTGCCAGCCGGGGGGGCTATAATTCACCCCTCCACTTT,CASRGGYNSPLHF
-,TRBJ2-1,TRBV3-1,13,many,TGTGCCAGCAGCCCTTACGGGAGCAATGAGCAGTTCTTC,CASSPYGSNEQFF
-,TRBJ1-2,TRBV29-1,11,few,TGCAGCGTTGAATCGGGGAGGGGCTACACCTTC,CSVESGRGYTF
-,TRBJ2-3,TRBV6-5,14,medium-sized,TGTGCCAGCAGTTACCAGAGGCCGTCAGATACGCAGTATTTT,CASSYQRPSDTQYF
-,TRBJ2-3,TRBV3-1,12,few,TGTGCCAGCAGCCAGGTCGGTAATACGCAGTATTTT,CASSQVGNTQYF
TRBD2,TRBJ2-7,TRBV20-1,17,many,TGCAGTGCCCCGCGGCTAGCGGGAGGCGATAGTCTCGACGAGCAGTACTTC,CSAPRLAGGDSLDEQYF
TRBD2,TRBJ2-3,TRBV20-1,15,many,TGCAGTGCTAGAGGACTAGCGGGAGGTGTAAATACGCAGTATTTT,CSARGLAGGVNTQYF
-,TRBJ2-7,TRBV29-1,14,once,TGCAGCGTCGCATACCGGGACGGATCCTACGAGCAGTACTTC,CSVAYRDGSYEQYF
-,TRBJ2-3,TRBV5-1,14,many,TGCGCCAGCAGCTTGAGGCTAGTAACAGATACGCAGTATTTT,CASSLRLVTDTQYF
-,TRBJ2-2,TRBV5-1,15,many,TGCGCCAGCAGCTTTAATCGCCCGAACACCGGGGAGCTGTTTTTT,CASSFNRPNTGELFF
-,TRBJ2-6,TRBV28,17,many,TGTGCCAGCAGTTACACGCCCCAGAGCTCTGGGGCCAACGTCCTGACTTTC,CASSYTPQSSGANVLTF
TRBD1,TRBJ1-1,TRBV5-1,16,many,TGCGCCAGCAGCTTGGGACAGGGGGCCCAGAACACTGAAGCTTTCTTT,CASSLGQGAQNTEAFF
-,TRBJ1-6,TRBV5-1,15,many,TGCGCCAGCAGCTTGGAGCAGGGAAAGAGATCACCCCTCCACTTT,CASSLEQGKRSPLHF
-,TRBJ1-2,TRBV20-1,13,-,TGCAGTGCTAGTACGGGGCAGGCTAATGGCTACACCTTC,CSASTGQANGYTF
-,TRBJ2-7,TRBV10-3,13,many,TGTGCCATCAGTACCCAAAGCTCCTACGAGCAGTACTTC,CAISTQSSYEQYF
-,TRBJ2-7,TRBV12-3/TRBV12-4,15,many,TGTGCCAGCACTCGGAGCAGGGGGGCGGTTGCCGAGCAGTACTTC,CASTRSRGAVAEQYF
TRBD1,TRBJ1-5,TRBV12-3/TRBV12-4,14,many,TGTGCCAGCAGTCCGGGACAGCATAATCAGCCCCAGCATTTT,CASSPGQHNQPQHF
-,TRBJ2-1,TRBV6-1,14,few,TGTGCCAGCAGCGGGGACGGCTCCTACAATGAGCAGTTCTTC,CASSGDGSYNEQFF